Below, 3 T cell receptor beta chains from the same sample are listed, as sequenced in a study of T-cell memory formation after mild COVID-19. One entry per CDR3 protein, called by TCRdb with MiXCR from the 5' RACE reads. Of about 350,000 distinct CDR3 sequences in the sample, 20% to 25% were seen once. Source material: PBMCs or a T cell subset sorted from them (not recorded which). Receptors were obtained from a man aged 18 to 29 who had mild COVID-19 (a few samples of this study predate the infection). Cell type and time point are not known.

The CDR3 sequence is CATSGWTGPPDTQYF. As DNA, the CDR3 is TGTGCCACCAGTGGGTGGACAGGGCCTCCAGATACGCAGTATTTT. V is TRBV24-1 and J is TRBJ2-3, with TRBD1 identical over 8 bases. The germline V gene has CDR1 KGHDR and CDR2 SFDVKD. The CDR3 runs 15 residues. V shed 5 bases and J 4 bases; nucleotides not matched to a gene: 7.

The V gene is TRBV6-1, the J gene TRBJ1-2; D is unresolved. CDR3 length equals 13 residues. The V gene's germline CDR1 is MNHNS and CDR2 SASEGT. V lost 4 bases to trimming and J lost 1 base, with 7 bases between them. CDR3 coding DNA: TGTGCCAGCAGTGCCACCCTTAACTATGGCTACACCTTC. It encodes CASSATLNYGYTF.

The table lists this clonotype with a few counts. The chain uses TRBV5-1 and TRBJ1-1, with D tentatively TRBD1 (5 bases). From germline, CDR1 is SGHRS and CDR2 YFSETQ. Trimming stripped 4 bases from V and 4 bases from J, with 17 bases between. This CDR3 is built from 15 residues. CDR3 sequence reads: CASSGTAGGITEAFF. As DNA, the CDR3 is TGCGCCAGCAGCGGCACCGCCGGGGGAATCACTGAAGCTTTCTTT. Full variable domain (remainder filled in from reference TRBV5-1 and TRBJ1-1): KAGVTQTPRYLIKTRGQQVTLSCSPISGHRSVSWYQQTPGQGLQFLFEYFSETQRNKGNFPGRFSGRQFSNSRSEMNVSTLELGDSALYLCASSGTAGGITEAFFGQGTRLTVV.